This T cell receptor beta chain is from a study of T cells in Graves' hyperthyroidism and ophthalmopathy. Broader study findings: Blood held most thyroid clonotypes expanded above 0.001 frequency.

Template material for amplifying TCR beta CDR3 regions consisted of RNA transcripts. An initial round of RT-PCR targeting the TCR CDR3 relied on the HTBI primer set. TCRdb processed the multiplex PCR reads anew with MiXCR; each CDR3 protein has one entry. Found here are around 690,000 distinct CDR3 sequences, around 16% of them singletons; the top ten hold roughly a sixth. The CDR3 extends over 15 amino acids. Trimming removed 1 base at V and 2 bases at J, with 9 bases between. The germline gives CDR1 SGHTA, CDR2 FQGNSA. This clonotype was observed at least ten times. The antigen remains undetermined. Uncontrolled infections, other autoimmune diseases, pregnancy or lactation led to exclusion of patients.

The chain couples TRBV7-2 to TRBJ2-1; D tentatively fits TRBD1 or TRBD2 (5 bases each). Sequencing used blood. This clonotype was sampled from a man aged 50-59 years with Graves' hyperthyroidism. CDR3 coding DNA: TGTGCCAGCAGCTTAGGGGACGGGACCTACAATGAGCAGTTCTTC. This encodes CASSLGDGTYNEQFF.